This T cell receptor beta chain was sequenced in a study of cytomegalovirus exposure and HLA in healthy donors. Overall study findings and caveats: Most TCR sequences were seen very rarely across donors, but some public TCRs occurred in many.

This clone has only one observation. Its cognate antigen is unknown. CDR3 length equals 13 residues. Per the germline V gene, CDR1 is SEHNR and CDR2 is FQNEAQ (reference sequence). With 1 base removed from V and 6 bases from J, the gap between germline ends came to 10 bases. PCR primers comprised 60 Vbeta and 13 Jbeta primers. Here immunoSEQ multiplex PCR was the method, and the copy in TCRdb shows in-frame clones only, minus some. The sample has 170,000 or so clones; 80% are singletons. The clonotype was recovered from a boy younger than 18 in good health and CMV-seronegative. The chain employs TRBV7-9 and TRBJ2-7, with D unclear. The sequencing input was PBMCs. The CDR3 coding sequence is TGTGCCAGCAGCTTAGGGTACGGTACCGAGCAGTACTTC. This encodes CASSLGYGTEQYF.